Listed here are 15 T cell receptor beta chains from one sample, sequenced in a study of immune cell composition in non-small cell lung cancer. Sequencing used immunoSEQ multiplex PCR; TCRdb keeps in-frame clones, though not all of them. The table has some 5,600 clones, roughly 73% seen once. The sample was lung tumor tissue. These receptors originate from a human donor with non-small cell lung cancer.

The V and J genes are TRBV12-5 and TRBJ1-5; 7 positions agree with TRBD1. CDR3 length equals 15 residues. Trimming cost V 0 bases and J 2 bases; bases outside gene matches: 1. Germline CDR1 reads LGHNT; CDR2 reads FRNRAP. For the CDR3, the DNA is TGTGCTAGTGGTTTGGTCACAGGGGGCAATCAGCCCCAGCATTTT. It codes for CASGLVTGGNQPQHF. Full variable domain (outside the CDR3, taken from reference TRBV12-5 and TRBJ1-5): DARVTQTPRHKVTEMGQEVTMRCQPILGHNTVFWYRQTMMQGLELLAYFRNRAPLDDSGMPKDRFSAEMPDATLATLKIQPSEPRDSAVYFCASGLVTGGNQPQHFGDGTRLSIL.

This rearrangement joins TRBV27 to TRBJ2-7; maybe TRBD2 (6 bases). Trimming removed 1 base at V and 3 bases at J, with 13 bases between. Germline V gene lookup returns CDR1 MNHEY and CDR2 SMNVEV (reference sequence). This CDR3 is 15 amino acids long. CDR3 in amino acids: CASSLFWGEGYEQYF. CDR3 coding DNA: TGTGCCAGCAGTTTATTTTGGGGGGAAGGCTACGAGCAGTACTTC.

The chain combines TRBV7-3 with TRBJ2-2; 8 bases align to TRBD2. The germline gives CDR1 SGHTA, CDR2 FQGTGA. V was pared by 0 bases and J by 6 bases, with 3 bases of the junction left unmatched. The CDR3 contains 15 residues. Here the CDR3 reads CASSLTGGAAGELFF. As DNA, the CDR3 is TGTGCCAGCAGCTTAACCGGGGGGGCAGCCGGGGAGCTGTTTTTT.

The J gene is TRBJ1-1, the V gene TRBV7-5. TRBV7-5 is shown as a pseudogene. CDR3 size: 10 residues. As DNA, the CDR3 is TGTGCCAGAAGCCTCACTGAAGCTTTCTTT. Its translation is CARSLTEAFF.

This clone has a handful of counts. The genes are TRBV5-1 and TRBJ2-7; TRBD1 agrees at 7 bases. V dropped 5 bases and J dropped 3; count of bases not matched to a gene: 11. Germline CDR1 SGHRS, CDR2 YFSETQ. The CDR3 covers 15 residues. The CDR3 DNA is TGCGCCAGCAGACGAAATACAGGGGACAGCTACGAGCAGTACTTC. The encoded protein is CASRRNTGDSYEQYF.

This chain joins TRBV14 and TRBJ2-5; the match to TRBD2 covers 11 bases. From germline, CDR1 is SGHDN and CDR2 FVKESK. The CDR3 consists of 21 residues. With V trimmed by 0 bases and J by 4 bases, 19 bases remained unmatched. In DNA form, the CDR3 reads TGTGCCAGCAGCCAAGATCTCTTGTCGCGGCTAGCGGGGGGTCTTTCAGAGACCCAGTACTTC. Protein sequence: CASSQDLLSRLAGGLSETQYF.

The V and J genes are TRBV10-3 and TRBJ1-5; 7 bases match TRBD1. CDR3 length: 15 residues. V shed 6 bases, J shed 11 bases, and the junction held 16 bases outside the gene matches. The germline gives CDR1 ENHRY, CDR2 SYGVKD. In DNA, the CDR3 is TGTGCCATCAGCCTGACGGGACAGATCCAAGAAGCCCAGCATTTT. Protein product: CAISLTGQIQEAQHF.

J is TRBJ2-7 and V is TRBV10-3, with 8 nucleotides matching TRBD1. In germline, CDR1 is ENHRY, CDR2 SYGVKD. The CDR3 runs 14 residues. V trimming: 10 bases; J trimming: 2 bases; junction bases outside the gene matches: 10. This CDR3 reads CATNPDRGTYEQYF. The CDR3 bases are TGTGCCACCAATCCAGACAGGGGAACCTACGAGCAGTACTTC.

J is TRBJ2-5 and V is TRBV19; no clear D gene. Germline V CDR1 and CDR2: LNHDA, SQIVND (reference sequence). The CDR3 length is 13 residues. V was trimmed by 3 bases and J by 0 bases, leaving 5 bases between them. The CDR3 region has the DNA TGTGCCAGTAGTATCCAGAACCAAGAGACCCAGTACTTC. It codes for CASSIQNQETQYF.

This clone was observed once. The chain couples TRBV7-2 to TRBJ1-4, with TRBD1 identical over 9 bases. Trimming at V came to 5 bases and at J to 2 bases, leaving 3 bases not matched to a gene. CDR3 length: 15 residues. The germline V gene encodes CDR1 SGHTA and CDR2 FQGNSA. CDR3 region: CASSPGQGTNEKLFF. CDR3 bases: TGTGCCAGCAGCCCCGGACAGGGGACTAATGAAAAACTGTTTTTT.

This clone rates as large. This rearrangement joins TRBV27 to TRBJ1-6, with D possibly being TRBD1 (6 bases). The CDR3 spans 18 residues. Trimming took 2 bases from V and 10 from J, leaving 24 bases between them. The germline V gene has CDR1 MNHEY and CDR2 SMNVEV (reference sequence). The CDR3 spells CASSLDRYGEGQWSPLHF. CDR3 bases: TGTGCCAGCAGTTTAGACAGGTACGGGGAGGGGCAATGGTCACCCCTCCACTTT.

This rearrangement joins TRBV7-9 to TRBJ2-7; weak D call: TRBD2 (5 bases). From germline, CDR1 is SEHNR and CDR2 FQNEAQ (reference sequence). The length of the CDR3 is 14 residues. With 5 bases removed from V and 2 bases from J, the gap between germline ends came to 13 bases. This chain's CDR3 is CASSPSEETYEQYF. The DNA for the CDR3 is TGTGCCAGCAGCCCGTCGGAGGAAACCTACGAGCAGTACTTC.

The chain carries TRBV18 and TRBJ1-2, with 8 bases identical to TRBD1. With V trimmed by 5 bases and J by 7 bases, 6 bases remained unmatched. The CDR3 is 13 residues long. The V gene's germline CDR1 is KGHSH and CDR2 LQKENI. The CDR3 reads CASSTGTGGGYTF. The CDR3 DNA sequence: TGTGCCAGCTCAACCGGGACAGGAGGTGGCTACACCTTC.

This rearrangement joins TRBV21-1 to TRBJ1-1; TRBD1 is the table's D call and was not checked against the DNA. TRBV21-1 is classified as a pseudogene. This CDR3 is 19 amino acids long. The CDR3: CASSKHRLNGQGMNTEAFF. The DNA of the CDR3 is TGTGCCAGCAGCAAACATAGGCTGAACGGACAGGGGATGAACACTGAAGCTTTCTTT.

The gene calls are TRBV19 and TRBJ1-6; D is perhaps TRBD1 (6 bases). CDR1 and CDR2 (germline): LNHDA, SQIVND (reference sequence). V was shortened by 6 bases and J by 9 bases, with 15 bases between the two germline ends. The CDR3 covers 14 residues. The CDR3 coding sequence is TGTGCCAGTAGGTACAGGGTCGAAATTTCACCCCTCCACTTT. Amino acids: CASRYRVEISPLHF.